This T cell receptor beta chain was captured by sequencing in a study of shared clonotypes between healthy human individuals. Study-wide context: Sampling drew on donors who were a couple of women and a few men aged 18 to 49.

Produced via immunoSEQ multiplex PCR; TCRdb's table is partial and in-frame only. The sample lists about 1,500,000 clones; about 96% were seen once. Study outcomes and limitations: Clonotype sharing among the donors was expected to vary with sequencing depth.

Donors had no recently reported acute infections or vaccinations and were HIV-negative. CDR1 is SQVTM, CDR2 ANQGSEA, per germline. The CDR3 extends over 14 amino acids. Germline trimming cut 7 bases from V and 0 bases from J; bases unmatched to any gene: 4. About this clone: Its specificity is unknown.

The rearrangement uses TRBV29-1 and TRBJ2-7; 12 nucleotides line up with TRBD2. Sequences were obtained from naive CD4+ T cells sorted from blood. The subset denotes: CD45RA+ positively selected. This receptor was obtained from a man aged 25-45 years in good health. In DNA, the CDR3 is TGCAGCGCCATGACTAGCGGGAGCTCCTACGAGCAGTACTTC. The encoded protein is CSAMTSGSSYEQYF.